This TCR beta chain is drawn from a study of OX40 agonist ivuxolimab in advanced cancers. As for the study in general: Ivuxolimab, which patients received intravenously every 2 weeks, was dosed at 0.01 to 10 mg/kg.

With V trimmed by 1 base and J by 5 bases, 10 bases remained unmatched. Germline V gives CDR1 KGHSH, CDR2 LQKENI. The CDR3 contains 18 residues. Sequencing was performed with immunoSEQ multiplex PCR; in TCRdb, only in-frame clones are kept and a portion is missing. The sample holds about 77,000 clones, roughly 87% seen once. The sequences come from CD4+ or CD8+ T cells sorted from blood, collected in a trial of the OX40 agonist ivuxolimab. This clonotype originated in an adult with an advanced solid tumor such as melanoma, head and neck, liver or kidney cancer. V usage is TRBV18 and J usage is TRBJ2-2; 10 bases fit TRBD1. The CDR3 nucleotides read TGTGCCAGCTCACCACTTCGAACTGACAGGGGGCGGACCGGGGAGCTGTTTTTT. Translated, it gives CASSPLRTDRGRTGELFF.